This T cell receptor (beta chain) was captured by sequencing in a study of tumor-infiltrating lymphocytes in localized non-small cell lung cancer (dated by TCRdb to about 2021). With regard to the full study: Patients whose samples were collected after neoadjuvant chemotherapy, as well as both smokers and never-smokers and several histologies, were included in the cohort. A total of approximately 55 patients were part of the paired comparison of immunoSEQ T-cell fraction between tumor and uninvolved lung. From each patient came resected tumor tissue plus uninvolved lung tissue from that same patient, and the uninvolved lung tissue was described as non-adjacent to the tumor. Alongside flow cytometry, multiplex immunofluorescence, RNA-seq, exome sequencing and proteomics, TCR sequencing was applied to the same patients as one of several integrated assays. The overall ICON cohort comprised 150 or so surgical patients with localized non-small cell lung cancer whose tumors were resected.

Study-wide findings and limitations: Higher T cell infiltration in tumors than in uninvolved lung tissue was supported by TCRbeta sequencing, consistent with immunofluorescence CD3 counts. No difference in TCR-derived T-cell fraction was observed between the flow cytometry-defined immunotypes IM1 (good prognosis) and IM2 (poor prognosis). Assay coverage varied across patients depending on available tissue quantity, so only a subset of the cohort had TCR sequencing. Recurrence-free survival showed no association with tumor T-cell fraction measured by TCR sequencing (p = 0.61). Because different assays used different pieces of the same tissue, technical variation could not be distinguished from intratumor heterogeneity.

TCR sequencing with the immunoSEQ assay provided the T-cell fraction in tumor and uninvolved lung tissue. From the authors' description of their analysis: For survival analysis, patients were split into high (upper tertile) and low (lower two tertiles) T-cell fraction groups and compared by log-rank test. A signed-rank test was used to test paired tumor versus uninvolved lung differences in T-cell fraction. This immuneACCESS table, as held by TCRdb, lists in-frame sequences with V and J called but not all clones. Of the missing ones, under half trace to an unresolved V gene in checked studies; the others have no known cause. For V, J and clone size, that table is used; D and trimming come from the DNA. The sample table shows 4,900 or so clones, and around 66% are seen once. Around 58% of the sample is taken by the ten largest. On this clone itself: Its cognate antigen has yet to be identified. Base-call qualities are not available, and no considerably larger clone is one nucleotide away.

The germline V gene (reference sequence) sets CDR1 to MNHEY and CDR2 to SMNVEV. The CDR3, cysteine through phenylalanine, is 17 amino acids long. Just CDR3 DNA is preserved here, 51 bases in frame from base 1. V trim: 0 bases; J trim: 0 bases; unmatched bases: 3. ICON enrollment began in the first half of 2016, and the last patient was enrolled in 2018. A subcohort of approximately 76 patients provided fresh tumor and matched uninvolved tissue for in-depth immune analyses, with TCR sequencing among those analyses. TCR sequencing was performed on DNA isolated from bulk tissue, without cell sorting. Sequences were obtained from lung tumor tissue. The V and J segments used are TRBV27 and TRBJ2-2, with 8 middle bases fitting TRBD1. The source of this sequence is a human donor with non-small cell lung cancer. The base sequence is TGTGCCAGCAGTTTATCAGCACAGGGGGCGAACACCGGGGAGCTGTTTTTT. The resulting protein is CASSLSAQGANTGELFF.